A single sample is the source of the 19 T cell receptor beta chains below, sequenced in a study of response to subunit inactivated influenza vaccine (dated by TCRdb to 2016 to 2019). Receptor libraries were prepared by RT-PCR. Sequencing instrument: Illumina HiSeq 2500. TCRdb reran the public reads through fastp at Q25 and MiXCR, keeping productive beta chains. Each CDR3 protein gets just one entry, which takes the most common genes and DNA from the rows behind it. This sample comprises almost 250,000 distinct CDR3 sequences, about 12% of them detected only once. The ten largest account for 7.8% of the sample. Sample: non-naive T cells sorted from PBMCs, taken roughly 15 days before vaccination. The cell subset or site label on this specimen signifies: memory T cell fraction. Receptor source: a man aged 50 to 60 who received an inactivated influenza vaccine. Donor details come from another sample of the same person, matched by shared clones.

In its sample, this clonotype was seen a few times. The V and J genes are TRBV5-1 and TRBJ2-3; unclear D gene. Trimming removed 4 bases at V and 1 base at J, with 16 bases between. Germline V CDR1 and CDR2: SGHRS, YFSETQ. This CDR3 is 16 amino acids long. The CDR3 DNA reads as TGCGCCAGCAGCGGGCCGTCAGGCGCCCGCACAGATACGCAGTATTTT. Residues: CASSGPSGARTDTQYF.

This clonotype was counted between two and nine times. The chain carries TRBV20-1 and TRBJ1-5, with 7 bases lining up with TRBD1. Per germline, CDR1 DFQATT and CDR2 SNEGSKA (reference sequence). V lost 6 bases, J lost 1 base, and 9 bases stayed unmatched. The CDR3 consists of 15 residues. This CDR3 is CSALLQGRSNQPQHF. The CDR3 DNA follows: TGCAGTGCCCTATTACAGGGGCGAAGCAATCAGCCCCAGCATTTT.

This clonotype was recorded many times. V and J are TRBV10-3 and TRBJ2-3; the match to TRBD1 covers 12 bases. Per the germline V gene, CDR1 is ENHRY and CDR2 is SYGVKD. The V gene end was trimmed by 3 bases and the J gene end by 4 bases; junction bases not matched to a gene: 5. This CDR3 spans 16 amino acids. The CDR3 is CAISDPGQGAADTQYF. CDR3 bases: TGTGCCATCAGTGACCCGGGACAGGGGGCTGCAGATACGCAGTATTTT.

Many counts were recorded for this clonotype. The chain combines TRBV5-6 with TRBJ2-7, with a weak D call TRBD1 (6 bases). Trimming shortened V by 3 bases and J by 6 bases, and 10 bases separated the two germline ends. From germline, CDR1 is SGHDT and CDR2 YYEEEE. This CDR3 comprises 12 residues. The CDR3 bases are TGTGCCAGCAGCTGGACACAGGGCGAGCAGTACTTC. This sequence encodes CASSWTQGEQYF.

The J gene is TRBJ2-7, the V gene TRBV20-1; TRBD1 agrees at 8 bases. The CDR3 is 15 amino acids. Germline trimming cut 1 base from V and 2 bases from J; bases unmatched to any gene: 7. Germline-derived CDR1 and CDR2 are DFQATT and SNEGSKA (reference sequence). The CDR3 protein is CSARASGQATYEQYF. DNA for the CDR3: TGCAGTGCTAGAGCCTCGGGACAGGCAACCTACGAGCAGTACTTC.

This clonotype was counted at least ten times. The V call is TRBV6-2 or TRBV6-3, the J call TRBJ2-5; 12 bases are a match to TRBD1. This CDR3 is built from 16 residues. Germline CDR1 reads MNHEY; CDR2 reads SVGEGT. J lost 3 bases, V lost 0 bases, and 2 bases had no gene match. Here the CDR3 reads CASSYSGTGGEETQYF. In nucleotides, the CDR3 is TGTGCCAGCAGTTACTCGGGGACAGGGGGCGAAGAGACCCAGTACTTC.

This clonotype showed up just a few times. The chain joins TRBV15 to TRBJ2-7, with D maybe TRBD1 (6 bases). The CDR3 sequence is 15 residues long. CDR1 LNHNV and CDR2 YYDKDF come from the germline V gene (reference sequence). V was trimmed by 5 bases and J by 1 base, leaving 15 bases between them. The CDR3 loop is CATSAGQTLSYEQYF. The CDR3 coding sequence is TGTGCCACCAGCGCAGGACAGACATTATCCTACGAGCAGTACTTC.

This clonotype has a handful of counts. The V call is TRBV3-1, the J call TRBJ1-1, with 7 bases aligning to TRBD1. V lost 4 bases, J lost 5 bases, and 4 bases stayed unmatched. Germline CDR1 and CDR2: LGHDT and YNNKEL (reference sequence). This CDR3 is 13 amino acids long. The CDR3 sequence: CASSPTGRTEAFF. The DNA of the CDR3 is TGTGCCAGCAGCCCGACAGGGCGAACTGAAGCTTTCTTT.

This clonotype was seen repeatedly, ten times or more. The genes are TRBV28 and TRBJ2-3; TRBD2 aligns across 13 bases. This CDR3 contains 16 residues. The junction had 8 bases not matched to a gene; V was cut back by 4 bases and J by 7 bases. Germline CDR1 MDHEN, CDR2 SYDVKM. The CDR3 nucleotides read TGTGCCAGCAGTTCCGAACTAGCGGGAGGGCGGAATACGCAGTATTTT. The encoded protein is CASSSELAGGRNTQYF. The full variable domain, in which reference TRBV28 and TRBJ2-3 provide the parts outside the CDR3, is DVKVTQSSRYLVKRTGEKVFLECVQDMDHENMFWYRQDPGLGLRLIYFSYDVKMKEKGDIPEGYSVSREKKERFSLILESASTNQTSMYLCASSSELAGGRNTQYFGPGTRLTVL.

The DNA for the CDR3 is TGTGCCAGCAGCCAAGGCCACCCCGGGACAGGGGAGTTCTTC. Protein product: CASSQGHPGTGEFF. The chain combines TRBV3-1 with TRBJ2-1; TRBD1 agrees at 10 bases. The germline CDR1 and CDR2 sequences are LGHDT and YNNKEL (reference sequence). The CDR3 extends over 14 amino acids. The V gene end was trimmed by 1 base and the J gene end by 14 bases; junction bases not matched to a gene: 8.

This clonotype appeared a few times. CDR3 in DNA: TGTGCCAGCAGAAAGCCCAATTCACCCCTCCACTTT. As protein: CASRKPNSPLHF. The chain has TRBV7-2 and TRBJ1-6; D call uncertain. The ends were cut back, 6 bases at V and 7 bases at J, with 7 bases in the middle. The CDR3 runs to 12 residues. Germline-derived CDR1 and CDR2 are SGHTA and FQGNSA. Supplemented by reference TRBV7-2 and TRBJ1-6, the full variable domain reads GAGVSQSPSNKVTEKGKDVELRCDPISGHTALYWYRQSLGQGLEFLIYFQGNSAPDKSGLPSDRFSAERTGGSVSTLTIQRTQQEDSAVYLCASRKPNSPLHFGNGTRLTVT.

This chain uses TRBV7-9 with TRBJ1-4; D is undetermined. The CDR3 contains 17 residues. V was cut by 4 bases and J by 3 bases, with 18 bases left in between. The germline CDR1 and CDR2 sequences are SEHNR and FQNEAQ (reference sequence). The CDR3 DNA follows: TGTGCCAGCAGCTCAACACGGACGGATGAGTCTAATGAAAAACTGTTTTTT. As protein: CASSSTRTDESNEKLFF. Full variable domain (missing parts from reference TRBV7-9 and TRBJ1-4): DTGVSQNPRHKITKRGQNVTFRCDPISEHNRLYWYRQTLGQGPEFLTYFQNEAQLEKSRLLSDRFSAERPKGSFSTLEIQRTEQGDSAMYLCASSSTRTDESNEKLFFGSGTQLSVL.

This clonotype was seen a handful of times. The chain couples TRBV18 to TRBJ2-1; TRBD2 aligns across 8 bases. V gave up 6 bases and J gave up 5 bases; unmatched junction bases: 6. From germline, CDR1 is KGHSH and CDR2 LQKENI. This CDR3 contains 14 residues. In DNA, the CDR3 is TGTGCCAGCTCCCCCGTGCGGGGGGACAATGAGCAGTTCTTC. Its protein product is CASSPVRGDNEQFF.

This clonotype was counted ten times or more. This chain connects TRBV7-2 to TRBJ2-1; D is perhaps TRBD1 (5 bases). Germline-derived CDR1 and CDR2 are SGHTA and FQGNSA. V lost 1 base, J lost 4 bases, and 11 bases lay in between. The CDR3 is made up of 15 amino acids. Here the CDR3 reads CASSLEGWVYNEQFF. As DNA, the CDR3 is TGTGCCAGCAGCTTAGAGGGGTGGGTATACAATGAGCAGTTCTTC.

The chain links TRBV6-2 or TRBV6-3 to TRBJ2-7; D unresolved. The CDR3 runs to 13 residues. The germline CDR1 and CDR2 sequences are MNHEY and SVGEGT. Trimming shortened V by 2 bases and J by 4 bases, and 9 bases separated the two germline ends. CDR3 DNA: TGTGCCAGCAGTTACAGGCTAATTTACGAGCAGTACTTC. It codes for CASSYRLIYEQYF.

The gene calls are TRBV12-3 or TRBV12-4 and TRBJ1-1; no definite D call. The CDR3 is 14 amino acids. V was clipped by 0 bases and J by 5 bases, with 10 bases between them. The CDR3, as DNA: TGTGCCAGCAGTTTAGCCTACGGGGATACTGAAGCTTTCTTT. It codes for CASSLAYGDTEAFF.

This clonotype was picked up a small number of times. The rearrangement links TRBV28 to TRBJ2-7; TRBD1 agrees at 11 bases. J was trimmed by 6 bases and V by 6 bases; bases with no gene match: 10. CDR3 length: 15 residues. Germline CDR1 reads MDHEN; CDR2 reads SYDVKM. The CDR3 spells CASRATGTGGGEQYF. CDR3 nucleotide sequence: TGTGCCAGCAGAGCAACCGGGACAGGGGGAGGCGAGCAGTACTTC.

The V and J genes are TRBV5-4 and TRBJ2-1; D is unclear. From germline, CDR1 is SGHNT and CDR2 YYREEE (reference sequence). This CDR3 has 14 residues. Trimming stripped 2 bases from V and 9 bases from J, with 15 bases between. CDR3 sequence: CASSLSVLSGEQFF. CDR3 sequence (DNA): TGTGCCAGCAGCTTATCGGTTCTGTCGGGTGAGCAGTTCTTC.

The chain links TRBV5-1 to TRBJ1-4; 10 bases line up with TRBD1. CDR1 and CDR2 (germline): SGHRS, YFSETQ. The CDR3 totals 23 residues. The V gene end was trimmed by 2 bases and the J gene end by 4 bases; junction bases not matched to a gene: 26. CDR3 region: CASSLFPGQGRSGNHKINEKLFF. The DNA for the CDR3 is TGCGCCAGCAGCTTATTTCCGGGACAGGGGAGATCAGGGAACCACAAAATTAATGAAAAACTGTTTTTT.